A few counts support the clone carrying this T cell receptor beta chain. Its target is not known. CDR1 is KGHSH, CDR2 LQKENI, per germline. This CDR3 region has 15 residues. Germline trimming cut 2 bases from V and 10 bases from J; bases unmatched to any gene: 9. Data came from immunoSEQ multiplex PCR; TCRdb stores just in-frame clones and leaves some out. The data contain roughly 1,000,000 clones, 75% to 85% of them seen just once; the ten biggest clones take up around 0.47%. This sample was included in a study of shared clonotypes between healthy human individuals. Study findings and constraints: Non-shared clonotypes showed lower generation probabilities than clonotypes common to all four donors.

The study separated CD4+ cells into CD45RA+ naive and CD45RA-negative memory subsets. The chain joins TRBV18 to TRBJ1-4; 8 bases match TRBD1. Sequencing was done on a sample of memory CD4+ T cells from PBMCs. Indicated subset: CD45RA-negative fraction. This TCR derives from a man between 18 and 35 years old in good health. Some clones in this sample may be carry-over from other donors' samples. The CDR3 DNA reads as TGTGCCAGCTCACCAGGGACAGGAGCATTCGGAAAACTGTTTTTT. Translating gives CASSPGTGAFGKLFF.